One T cell receptor (beta chain) is described in this entry. The record originates from a study of technical replicates of blood from several donors. The V gene lost 2 bases and the J gene lost 3 bases, with 14 bases spanning the gap. The CDR3 loop spans 15 amino acids. The germline gives CDR1 SGHRS, CDR2 YFSETQ. Assay used: immunoSEQ multiplex PCR; TCRdb lists only in-frame clones, some missing. The sample has under 65,000 clones, about 88% seen once. This receptor was obtained from a human donor in good health. Some clones in this sample may be carry-over from other donors' samples. V is TRBV5-1 and J is TRBJ2-5; unclear D gene. Input material: PBMCs. CDR3 in amino acids: CASSFRRVEEETQYF. The CDR3 DNA reads TGCGCCAGCAGCTTTAGGCGTGTAGAGGAAGAGACCCAGTACTTC.